What follows is one T cell receptor beta chain and its context. These data come from a study of blood T cell repertoires in COVID-19. About the study: Samples taken during acute and convalescent COVID-19 were collected in the United States, Italy and Spain.

Germline V gene data show CDR1 as SGDLS and CDR2 as YYNGEE. The ends lost 4 bases at V and 0 bases at J; junction bases unmatched: 14. The CDR3 is made up of 18 amino acids. Study processing details: Scientists estimated how many nucleated cells there were by amplifying reference gene primers. Clones were read by immunoSEQ multiplex PCR, and TCRdb kept only the in-frame ones, dropping some. The V and J calls and the clone size are those of that table, but D and trimming were determined from the DNA. The sample contains 120,000 to 150,000 clones, 70% to 90% of which appear only once. Everyone who took part was 18 to 89 years old, and they came from some 23 US areas.

V and J are TRBV9 and TRBJ2-3; 7 nucleotides align to TRBD1. This receptor was taken from a woman aged 50 to 60 with acute COVID-19. Source material: PBMCs or T cells enriched from blood (not recorded which). In DNA form, the CDR3 reads TGTGCCAGCAGCATGACCGGGACAGAGATAGGCAGCACAGATACGCAGTATTTT. Amino acid sequence: CASSMTGTEIGSTDTQYF.